Included here is one T cell receptor (beta chain) sequence, with context. These data originate in a study of cytomegalovirus exposure and HLA in healthy donors. This PCR relied on a set of 60 Vbeta primers and 13 Jbeta primers. Libraries were prepared by immunoSEQ multiplex PCR; TCRdb keeps only in-frame clonotypes and omits some of them. The sample includes 85,000 to 100,000 clones, roughly 80% of them seen just once. Looked up from germline, CDR1 is SGHAT and CDR2 is FQNNGV. V was shortened by 5 bases and J by 8 bases, with 18 bases between the two germline ends. This CDR3 is 14 amino acids long. The origin of this receptor is a middle-aged man in good health and CMV-seronegative. The source material was PBMCs. The V gene is TRBV11-2, the J gene TRBJ1-1; D remains ambiguous. CDR3 amino acids: CASSGTTRRAEAFF. CDR3 DNA sequence: TGTGCCAGCAGCGGCACGACCCGGCGGGCCGAAGCTTTCTTT.